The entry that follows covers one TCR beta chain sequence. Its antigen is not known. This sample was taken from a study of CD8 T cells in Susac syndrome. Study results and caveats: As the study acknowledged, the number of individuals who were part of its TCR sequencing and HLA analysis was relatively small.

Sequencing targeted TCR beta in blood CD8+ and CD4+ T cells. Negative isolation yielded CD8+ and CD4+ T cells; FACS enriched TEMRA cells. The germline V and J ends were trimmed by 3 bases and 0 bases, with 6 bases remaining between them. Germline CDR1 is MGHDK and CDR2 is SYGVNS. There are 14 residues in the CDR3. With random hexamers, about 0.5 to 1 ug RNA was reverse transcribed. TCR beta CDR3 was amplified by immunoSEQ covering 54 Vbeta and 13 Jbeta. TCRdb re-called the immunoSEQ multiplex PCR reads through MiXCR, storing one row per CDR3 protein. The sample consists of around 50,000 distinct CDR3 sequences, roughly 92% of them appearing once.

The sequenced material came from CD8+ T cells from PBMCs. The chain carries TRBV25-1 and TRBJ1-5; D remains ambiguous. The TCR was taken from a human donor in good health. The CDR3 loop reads CASSDGYSNQPQHF. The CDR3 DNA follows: TGTGCCAGCAGTGATGGTTATAGCAATCAGCCCCAGCATTTT.